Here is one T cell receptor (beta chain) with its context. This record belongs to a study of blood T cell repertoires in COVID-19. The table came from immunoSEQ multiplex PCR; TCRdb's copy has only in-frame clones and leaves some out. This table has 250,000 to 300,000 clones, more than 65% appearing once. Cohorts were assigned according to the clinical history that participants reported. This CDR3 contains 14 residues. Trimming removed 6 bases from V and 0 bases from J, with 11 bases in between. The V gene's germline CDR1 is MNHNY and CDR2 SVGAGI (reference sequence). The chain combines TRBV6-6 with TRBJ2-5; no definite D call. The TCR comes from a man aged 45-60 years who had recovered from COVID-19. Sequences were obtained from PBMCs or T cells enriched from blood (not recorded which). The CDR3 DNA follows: TGTGCCAGCAGAAACCGACGGGACCAAGAGACCCAGTACTTC. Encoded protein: CASRNRRDQETQYF.